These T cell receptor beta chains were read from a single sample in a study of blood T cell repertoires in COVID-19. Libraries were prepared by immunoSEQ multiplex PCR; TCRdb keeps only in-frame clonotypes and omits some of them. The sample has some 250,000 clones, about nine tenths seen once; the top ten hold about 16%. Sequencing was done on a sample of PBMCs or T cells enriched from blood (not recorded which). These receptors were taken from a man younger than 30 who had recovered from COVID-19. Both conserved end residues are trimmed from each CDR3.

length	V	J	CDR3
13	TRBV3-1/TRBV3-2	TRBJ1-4	ASSSSQGLDEKLF
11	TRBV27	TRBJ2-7	ASSSGQGGEQY
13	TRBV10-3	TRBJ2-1	AISTQGNTYNEQF
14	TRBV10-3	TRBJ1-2	ATTQNVWGANYGYT
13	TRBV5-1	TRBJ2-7	ASSLGLASSSEQY
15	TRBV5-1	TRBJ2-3	ASSFKRREGNTDTQY
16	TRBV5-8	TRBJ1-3	ASSRDRGSALSGNTIY
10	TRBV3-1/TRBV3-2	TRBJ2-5	ASKRGEETQY
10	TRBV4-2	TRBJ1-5	ASSQDTQPQH
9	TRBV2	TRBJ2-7	ASTLSYEQY
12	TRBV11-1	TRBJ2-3	ASSSGLAIDTQY
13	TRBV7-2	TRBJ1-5	ASSPGQTLNQPQH
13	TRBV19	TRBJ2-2	ASSIRYANTGELF
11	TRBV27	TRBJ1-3	ASSSTGYATIY
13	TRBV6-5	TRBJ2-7	ASSTAGTGPYEQY
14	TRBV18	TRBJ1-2	ASSAQQGAEGDGYT